Below, 24 T cell receptor beta chains from the same sample are listed, as sequenced in a study of regulatory T cells in long-lasting Graves disease. Described time point: newly diagnosed GD, antithyroid drugs for less than 3 months. RNA extracted from PBMCs served as the sequencing template. With iRepertoire HTBI primers and Arm-PCR of CDR3 regions, TCR beta libraries were built. MiXCR was run by TCRdb on the multiplex PCR reads, yielding one entry per CDR3 protein. The sample lists about 620,000 distinct CDR3 sequences, roughly 15% occurring once. These same records also appear under a second study, on T cells in Graves' hyperthyroidism and ophthalmopathy.

The source was peripheral blood mononuclear cells (PBMCs), collected at new diagnosis, from a patient treated with antithyroid drugs. The origin of the receptors is a woman aged 30 to 39 with Graves disease.

This clonotype has a count of ten or more. The chain couples TRBV27 to TRBJ2-3; possibly TRBD1 or TRBD2 for D (5 bases each). The CDR3 sequence is 14 residues long. Trimming took 3 bases from V and 4 from J, leaving 11 bases between them. Germline-derived CDR1 and CDR2 are MNHEY and SMNVEV (reference sequence). The CDR3 here is CASSFLGESDTQYF. In DNA form, the CDR3 reads TGTGCCAGCAGTTTTTTGGGGGAGTCAGATACGCAGTATTTT.

CDR3 in amino acids: CASSQSRSREKLFF. CDR3 nucleotide sequence: TGTGCCAGCAGCCAAAGCCGGTCGCGCGAAAAACTGTTTTTT. The gene calls are TRBV3-1 and TRBJ1-4; D unresolved. Germline values: CDR1 LGHDT, CDR2 YNNKEL (reference sequence). The germline V and J ends were trimmed by 2 bases and 8 bases, with 12 bases remaining between them. The CDR3 loop spans 14 amino acids.

The gene calls are TRBV7-9 and TRBJ2-3; 7 nucleotides align to TRBD1. Germline V gene data show CDR1 as SEHNR and CDR2 as FQNEAQ (reference sequence). V was pared by 5 bases and J by 8 bases, with 7 bases of the junction left unmatched. This CDR3 has 13 residues. The CDR3 here is CASSPGQDRTQYF. CDR3 DNA: TGTGCCAGCAGCCCCGGACAGGACCGTACGCAGTATTTT.

In its sample, this clonotype was seen many times. For the CDR3, the DNA is TGTGCCAGCAGTTTGTGGACTAGCCGGAGTGAGCAGTTCTTC. Translated, it gives CASSLWTSRSEQFF. The gene calls are TRBV27 and TRBJ2-1; the match to TRBD2 covers 8 bases. V lost 3 bases to trimming and J lost 9 bases; unmatched junction nucleotides: 7. Germline-derived CDR1 and CDR2 are MNHEY and SMNVEV (reference sequence). The CDR3 spans 14 residues.

This clonotype was detected ten times or more. CDR3 sequence reads: CSARDLGRLGETQYF. The CDR3 nucleotides read TGCAGTGCTAGAGATCTTGGACGATTGGGAGAGACCCAGTACTTC. V and J are TRBV20-1 and TRBJ2-5; D remains ambiguous. V was cut by 0 bases and J by 4 bases, with 15 bases left in between. Per germline, CDR1 DFQATT and CDR2 SNEGSKA (reference sequence). The CDR3 loop spans 15 amino acids.

Regarding this clonotype: It differs at one base from a far larger clone, so likely a read error. The CDR3 region is CASSANKGWTGAFF. The CDR3, as DNA: TGTGCCAGCAGCGCTAATAAGGGGTGGACTGGAGCTTTCTTT. The chain joins TRBV28 to TRBJ1-1; a weak D match, TRBD1 (5 bases). CDR1 and CDR2 from the germline V gene are MDHEN and SYDVKM. The CDR3 is made up of 14 amino acids.

This chain uses TRBV18 with TRBJ2-3; TRBD1 aligns across 10 bases. The germline V gene has CDR1 KGHSH and CDR2 LQKENI. The ends lost 0 bases at V and 8 bases at J; junction bases unmatched: 5. CDR3 length equals 15 residues. CDR3 DNA sequence: TGTGCCAGCTCACCACCGGGACAGGGGAGTGGTACGCAGTATTTT. It encodes CASSPPGQGSGTQYF.

This clonotype was recorded at least ten times. CDR3 nucleotides: TGTGCCAGCAGCTTAGTTTGGGAGAACACCGGGGAGCTGTTTTTT. Translation: CASSLVWENTGELFF. The V and J genes are TRBV11-2 and TRBJ2-2; D remains ambiguous. CDR1 and CDR2 from the germline V gene are SGHAT and FQNNGV. The CDR3 consists of 15 residues. V lost 1 base and J lost 1, with 7 bases in between.

This clonotype showed up many times. The chain combines TRBV11-2 with TRBJ1-1; no definite D call. This CDR3 comprises 14 residues. The V gene's germline CDR1 is SGHAT and CDR2 FQNNGV. Trimming removed 5 bases at V and 1 base at J, with 11 bases between. The CDR3 loop is CASSPMTGNTEAFF. CDR3 DNA: TGTGCCAGCAGCCCAATGACGGGGAACACTGAAGCTTTCTTT.

This clonotype was seen at least ten times. The chain recombines TRBV6-2 or TRBV6-3 with TRBJ2-7, with 8 bases aligning to TRBD2. CDR1 and CDR2 (germline): MNHEY, SVGEGT. J was trimmed by 4 bases and V by 5 bases; bases with no gene match: 13. The CDR3 runs 16 residues. CDR3: CASSEYLGLGGYEQYF. DNA for the CDR3: TGTGCCAGCAGTGAATATCTGGGACTAGGGGGATACGAGCAGTACTTC.

This clonotype was seen many times. The rearrangement joins TRBV28 to TRBJ1-2; 9 nucleotides match TRBD1. Trimming cost V 6 bases and J 7 bases; bases outside gene matches: 9. The CDR3 length is 14 residues. Germline V gives CDR1 MDHEN, CDR2 SYDVKM. CDR3 residues: CASRLGTGISGYTF. CDR3 coding DNA: TGTGCCAGCAGACTCGGGACAGGGATTTCTGGCTACACCTTC.

This clonotype was counted only a few times. The chain joins TRBV7-3 to TRBJ2-1; D call uncertain. In germline, CDR1 is SGHTA, CDR2 FQGTGA. V lost 2 bases, J lost 2 bases, and 10 bases lay in between. The CDR3 is 15 amino acids. The CDR3 protein is CASSLSRATYNEQFF. DNA of the CDR3: TGTGCCAGCAGCTTATCTAGGGCCACCTACAATGAGCAGTTCTTC.

This chain joins TRBV13 and TRBJ2-4; D is undetermined. The CDR3 length is 15 residues. Trimming took off 4 bases at V and 3 bases at J, with 13 bases between the two ends. The V gene's germline CDR1 is PRHDT and CDR2 FYEKMQ (reference sequence). The CDR3: CASSSVVGFKNIQYF. For the CDR3, the DNA is TGTGCCAGCAGCTCTGTAGTTGGATTCAAAAACATTCAGTACTTC.

In this sample, this clonotype turned up many times. The J gene is TRBJ1-2, the V gene TRBV7-2; D is perhaps TRBD1 (5 bases). Looked up from germline, CDR1 is SGHTA and CDR2 is FQGNSA. The V and J ends lost 2 bases and 2 bases respectively, with 15 bases between them. This CDR3 is 16 amino acids long. The CDR3 sequence: CASSLRGPPINYGYTF. The CDR3 DNA reads TGTGCCAGCAGCTTACGGGGCCCTCCGATAAACTATGGCTACACCTTC.

This clonotype showed up many times. As DNA, the CDR3 is TGTGCCAGCAGCGCTAGCGGGAGGGCCTTATACGAGCAGTACTTC. Encoded protein: CASSASGRALYEQYF. The chain uses TRBV7-9 and TRBJ2-7, with 12 bases aligning to TRBD2. After removal of 5 bases from V and 4 bases from J, the junction contained 6 bases not matched to a gene. Germline CDR1 is SEHNR and CDR2 is FQNEAQ (reference sequence). The CDR3 has 15 amino acids. Drawing the rest from reference TRBV7-9 and TRBJ2-7, the complete variable domain is DTGVSQNPRHKITKRGQNVTFRCDPISEHNRLYWYRQTLGQGPEFLTYFQNEAQLEKSRLLSDRFSAERPKGSFSTLEIQRTEQGDSAMYLCASSASGRALYEQYFGPGTRLTVT.

This clonotype was seen ten or more times. CDR3 DNA: TGTGCCACCAGCTCTAATTGGGGGGCGTCAACGTACAATGAGCAGTTCTTC. It specifies CATSSNWGASTYNEQFF. The J gene is TRBJ2-1, the V gene TRBV15; the D gene could be TRBD1 or TRBD2 (6 bases each). Trimming took off 5 bases at V and 4 bases at J, with 21 bases between the two ends. The germline V gene has CDR1 LNHNV and CDR2 YYDKDF (reference sequence). CDR3 length: 17 amino acids.

The sample holds many counts of this clonotype. This chain connects TRBV3-1 to TRBJ1-2, with D hard to call. CDR3 length: 13 amino acids. The V gene lost 1 base and the J gene lost 7 bases, with 10 bases spanning the gap. The germline V gene encodes CDR1 LGHDT and CDR2 YNNKEL (reference sequence). The DNA of the CDR3 is TGTGCCAGCAGCCAAGGGACCGCAGGTGGCTACACCTTC. Its translation: CASSQGTAGGYTF.

The genes are TRBV18 and TRBJ1-5; unclear D gene. V was cut by 3 bases and J by 5 bases, with 17 bases left in between. The CDR3 contains 16 residues. Germline loops: CDR1 KGHSH, CDR2 LQKENI. The CDR3 region is CASSPYLNQVDQPQHF. The CDR3, as DNA: TGTGCCAGCTCACCCTACCTGAACCAGGTGGATCAGCCCCAGCATTTT.

The rearrangement joins TRBV7-2 to TRBJ1-5; 8 bases match TRBD1. This CDR3 has 16 residues. V dropped 4 bases and J dropped 2; count of bases not matched to a gene: 7. The germline V gene encodes CDR1 SGHTA and CDR2 FQGNSA. CDR3 sequence reads: CASSYDRGQGNQPQHF. Here the CDR3 DNA reads TGTGCCAGCAGCTACGACAGGGGACAGGGCAATCAGCCCCAGCATTTT.

The V and J genes are TRBV29-1 and TRBJ1-2, with D uncertain. Trimming removed 3 bases from V and 4 bases from J, with 6 bases in between. Germline V gives CDR1 SQVTM, CDR2 ANQGSEA. The CDR3 is 11 amino acids. CDR3 sequence reads: CSVDRIYGYTF. For the CDR3, the DNA is TGCAGCGTTGACAGGATCTATGGCTACACCTTC. The full variable domain, in which reference TRBV29-1 and TRBJ1-2 provide the parts outside the CDR3, is SAVISQKPSRDICQRGTSLTIQCQVDSQVTMMFWYRQQPGQSLTLIATANQGSEATYESGFVIDKFPISRPNLTFSTLTVSNMSPEDSSIYLCSVDRIYGYTFGSGTRLTVV.

This clonotype was observed at least ten times. V is TRBV15 and J is TRBJ2-3; D not certain. CDR1 LNHNV and CDR2 YYDKDF come from the germline V gene (reference sequence). The CDR3 is 15 residues long. Trimming removed 1 base at V and 4 bases at J, with 12 bases between. The CDR3 spells CATSRGPNAPDTQYF. The CDR3 DNA reads TGTGCCACCAGCAGAGGCCCGAATGCCCCAGATACGCAGTATTTT.

The J gene is TRBJ1-1, the V gene TRBV7-2; D gene uncertain. With 3 bases removed from V and 6 bases from J, the gap between germline ends came to 17 bases. Germline V gives CDR1 SGHTA, CDR2 FQGNSA. CDR3 size: 15 residues. This chain's CDR3 is CASSLIPGPGPEAFF. DNA of the CDR3: TGTGCCAGCAGCTTGATACCGGGCCCCGGGCCTGAAGCTTTCTTT.

This clonotype was detected ten times or more. The V and J genes are TRBV6-1 and TRBJ1-2, with D unresolved. V lost 2 bases to trimming and J lost 2 bases, with 12 bases between them. Germline V gives CDR1 MNHNS, CDR2 SASEGT. There are 15 residues in the CDR3. This CDR3 reads CASSEPGRGNYGYTF. The CDR3 bases are TGTGCCAGCAGTGAACCAGGACGGGGAAACTATGGCTACACCTTC.

The sample holds many counts of this clonotype. Germline is not matched at one junction end, which may reflect a read error. This chain joins TRBV7-8 and TRBJ1-2; TRBD1 agrees at 7 bases. Per the germline V gene, CDR1 is SGHVS and CDR2 is FQNEAQ. This CDR3 has 14 residues. CDR3: CASSQPGQAYGYTF. The CDR3 DNA is TGCGCCAGCAGCCAACCCGGACAGGCCTATGGCTACACCTTC.